The 5 T cell receptor beta chains below were found in one sample sequenced in a study of T cell responses to AZD1222 COVID-19 vaccine. The repertoire was sequenced with immunoSEQ multiplex PCR; TCRdb's copy has only in-frame clones and lacks some. This table holds just over 80,000 clones, about 87% found once. Sequencing used peripheral blood, obtained on day 0 of AZD1222 vaccination. All receptors derive from an adult in good health.

The chain employs TRBV5-1 and TRBJ1-2; a weak D match, TRBD1 (6 bases). Trimming pared 4 bases from V and 4 bases from J, leaving 14 bases between. The CDR3 has 14 residues. In germline, CDR1 is SGHRS, CDR2 YFSETQ. The CDR3 reads CASSQATGTYGYTF. CDR3 in DNA: TGCGCCAGCAGCCAGGCGACAGGTACCTATGGCTACACCTTC.

V and J are TRBV2 and TRBJ1-5; possibly TRBD1 for D (6 bases). CDR1 and CDR2 (germline): SNHLY, FYNNEI. The V gene lost 7 bases and the J gene lost 0 bases, with 13 bases spanning the gap. The CDR3 loop spans 15 amino acids. CDR3 amino acids: CASKGPGDSNQPQHF. In nucleotides, the CDR3 is TGTGCCAGCAAGGGGCCAGGGGATAGCAATCAGCCCCAGCATTTT.

V gene TRBV6-2 or TRBV6-3 combines with J gene TRBJ1-6; possibly TRBD1 for D (5 bases). Germline CDR1 is MNHEY and CDR2 is SVGEGT. V lost 6 bases and J 10 bases, leaving 10 bases between the germline ends. The CDR3 has 12 amino acids. CDR3 sequence (DNA): TGTGCCAGCAGCTTGGGGGACTCACCCCTCCACTTT. It translates to CASSLGDSPLHF.

The J gene is TRBJ2-5, the V gene TRBV5-1; 7 bases are a match to TRBD1. Germline values: CDR1 SGHRS, CDR2 YFSETQ. The CDR3 totals 13 residues. The junction had 7 bases not matched to a gene; V was cut back by 7 bases and J by 4 bases. The CDR3 nucleotides are TGCGCCAGCCAACGCGCAGGGGGAGAGACCCAGTACTTC. The encoded protein is CASQRAGGETQYF.

CDR3 nucleotides: TGCGCCACAAACAAAAACACCGGGGAGCTGTTTTTT. Translated, it gives CATNKNTGELFF. The V gene is TRBV5-1, the J gene TRBJ2-2, with D unclear. From germline, CDR1 is SGHRS and CDR2 YFSETQ. The CDR3 loop spans 12 amino acids. V lost 9 bases and J lost 2, with 8 bases in between. The full variable domain, rest sourced from reference TRBV5-1 and TRBJ2-2, is KAGVTQTPRYLIKTRGQQVTLSCSPISGHRSVSWYQQTPGQGLQFLFEYFSETQRNKGNFPGRFSGRQFSNSRSEMNVSTLELGDSALYLCATNKNTGELFFGEGSRLTVL.